Listed here are 19 T cell receptor beta chains from one sample, sequenced in a study of blood T cell repertoires in COVID-19. The repertoire was sequenced with immunoSEQ multiplex PCR; TCRdb's copy has only in-frame clones and lacks some. The sample lists 150,000 to 200,000 clones, around 84% occurring once. The source material was PBMCs or T cells enriched from blood (not recorded which). The receptors here all came from a woman in her 30s who had been exposed to COVID-19.

The chain combines TRBV5-1 with TRBJ2-2; the D is unclear. Trimming took off 0 bases at V and 8 bases at J, with 5 bases between the two ends. The CDR3 spans 12 residues. Germline CDR1 and CDR2: SGHRS and YFSETQ. The chain's CDR3 is CASSLDRGELFF. Written as DNA, the CDR3 is TGCGCCAGCAGCTTGGATCGTGGGGAGCTGTTTTTT.

The genes are TRBV9 and TRBJ1-2; 9 bases match TRBD1. Trimming took 3 bases from V and 4 from J; bases not matched to a gene: 7. The CDR3 spans 15 residues. CDR1 and CDR2 from the germline V gene are SGDLS and YYNGEE. CDR3 loop: CASSAGTGTRYGYTF. For the CDR3, the DNA is TGTGCCAGCAGCGCCGGGACAGGGACGCGCTATGGCTACACCTTC.

This chain joins TRBV5-1 and TRBJ2-7; D perhaps matches TRBD2 (7 bases). This CDR3 has 17 amino acids. The ends were cut back, 4 bases at V and 3 bases at J, with 23 bases in the middle. Germline CDR1 reads SGHRS; CDR2 reads YFSETQ. The CDR3 coding sequence is TGCGCCAGCAGCGGGACATCCTGGGCTAGCGGTGACTACGAGCAGTACTTC. This gives the protein CASSGTSWASGDYEQYF.

The DNA for the CDR3 is TGTGCCAGCAGTCGAGGAGGGAGCACAACTAATGAAAAACTGTTTTTT. Its protein product is CASSRGGSTTNEKLFF. V is TRBV6-6 and J is TRBJ1-4; D gene unclear. The germline V and J ends were trimmed by 5 bases and 0 bases, with 13 bases remaining between them. Germline V gives CDR1 MNHNY, CDR2 SVGAGI (reference sequence). This CDR3 region has 16 residues.

This CDR3 reads CASSGDRGLSYEQYF. CDR3 bases: TGTGCCAGCAGCGGTGACAGGGGTTTATCCTACGAGCAGTACTTC. The chain combines TRBV2 with TRBJ2-7, with 8 bases that match TRBD1. The ends lost 6 bases at V and 1 base at J; junction bases unmatched: 8. Looked up from germline, CDR1 is SNHLY and CDR2 is FYNNEI. This CDR3 region has 15 residues.

This clone was seen a handful of times. The rearrangement joins TRBV3-1 (or the pseudogene TRBV3-2) to TRBJ1-4, with a possible D match to TRBD1 (6 bases). V was shortened by 0 bases and J by 8 bases, with 19 bases between the two germline ends. This CDR3 comprises 17 residues. The germline CDR1 and CDR2 sequences are LGHDT and YNNKEL (reference sequence). The CDR3 nucleotides are TGTGCCAGCAGCCAAGATTTAGACGGGGGGCGTTCAGAAAAACTGTTTTTT. Its translation is CASSQDLDGGRSEKLFF.

The chain combines TRBV7-2 with TRBJ1-5, with D possibly TRBD1 on 5 matching bases. CDR3 size: 15 residues. Germline CDR1 is SGHTA and CDR2 is FQGNSA. V was shortened by 1 base and J by 9 bases, with 16 bases between the two germline ends. The CDR3 sequence: CASSLDAGPRRPQHF. CDR3 nucleotide sequence: TGTGCCAGCAGCTTAGATGCGGGGCCACGGCGGCCCCAGCATTTT.

The rearrangement uses TRBV6-9 and TRBJ2-5; D is uncertain. This CDR3 is built from 15 residues. From germline, CDR1 is MNHGY and CDR2 SVAAGI. With 4 bases removed from V and 5 bases from J, the gap between germline ends came to 17 bases. CDR3 region: CASSSRSYFVETQYF. CDR3 nucleotides: TGTGCCAGCAGTTCCCGGTCGTACTTTGTTGAGACCCAGTACTTC.

This chain connects TRBV13 to TRBJ1-1; 10 bases are shared with TRBD1. The trim removed 3 bases at V and 2 bases at J, leaving 3 bases unmatched. The germline V gene encodes CDR1 PRHDT and CDR2 FYEKMQ (reference sequence). The CDR3 runs to 15 residues. The CDR3 nucleotides read TGTGCCAGCAGCTTGACAGGGGGCGGCAACACTGAAGCTTTCTTT. Translation gives CASSLTGGGNTEAFF.

In this sample, this clone turned up a few times. The chain uses TRBV10-1 and TRBJ1-4, with D perhaps matching TRBD1 (6 bases). Germline V CDR1 and CDR2: WNHNN, SYGVQD (reference sequence). CDR3 length equals 13 residues. The germline V and J ends were trimmed by 3 bases and 8 bases, with 10 bases remaining between them. CDR3 sequence (DNA): TGCGCCAGCAGTGACAGGGGAGCGGAAAAACTGTTTTTT. Translated, it gives CASSDRGAEKLFF.

This chain connects TRBV14 to TRBJ1-1, with D maybe TRBD1 (6 bases). CDR3 size: 12 residues. Per germline, CDR1 SGHDN and CDR2 FVKESK. With 5 bases removed from V and 6 bases from J, the gap between germline ends came to 10 bases. CDR3 region: CASSGYRAEAFF. The CDR3 nucleotides read TGTGCCAGCAGCGGCTACAGGGCTGAAGCTTTCTTT. Full variable domain (rest looked up from reference TRBV14 and TRBJ1-1): EAGVTQFPSHSVIEKGQTVTLRCDPISGHDNLYWYRRVMGKEIKFLLHFVKESKQDESGMPNNRFLAERTGGTYSTLKVQPAELEDSGVYFCASSGYRAEAFFGQGTRLTVV.

The chain carries TRBV18 and TRBJ1-1; D remains ambiguous. Germline CDR1 and CDR2: KGHSH and LQKENI. The CDR3 is 13 residues long. Between the trimmed V and J ends, which lost 6 bases and 5 bases, there was a span of 13 bases. CDR3 region: CASSAEFQTEAFF. As DNA, the CDR3 is TGTGCCAGCTCTGCGGAATTTCAAACTGAAGCTTTCTTT. The full variable domain, rest sourced from reference TRBV18 and TRBJ1-1, is NAGVMQNPRHLVRRRGQEARLRCSPMKGHSHVYWYRQLPEEGLKFMVYLQKENIIDESGMPKERFSAEFPKEGPSILRIQQVVRGDSAAYFCASSAEFQTEAFFGQGTRLTVV.

The J gene is TRBJ1-2, the V gene TRBV7-9, with D unclear. V was pared by 0 bases and J by 4 bases, with 9 bases between. The CDR3 runs to 14 residues. Germline V gives CDR1 SEHNR, CDR2 FQNEAQ (reference sequence). The CDR3: CASSLALAVYGYTF. For the CDR3, the DNA is TGTGCCAGCAGCTTAGCGCTGGCAGTCTATGGCTACACCTTC.

This chain joins TRBV25-1 and TRBJ2-1; a weak D match, TRBD1 (5 bases). Looked up from germline, CDR1 is MGHDK and CDR2 is SYGVNS. Trimming left V 9 bases short and J 0 bases short, with 12 bases between. The CDR3 is 14 amino acids. Here the CDR3 reads CASSGQGSYNEQFF. In nucleotides, the CDR3 is TGTGCCAGTTCAGGGCAGGGCTCCTACAATGAGCAGTTCTTC.

The CDR3 is CASSLPGSGNTIYF. CDR3 DNA: TGTGCCAGCAGCCTCCCAGGCTCTGGAAACACCATATATTTT. The genes are TRBV3-1 (or the pseudogene TRBV3-2) and TRBJ1-3; D unclear. Looked up from germline, CDR1 is LGHDT and CDR2 is YNNKEL (reference sequence). V lost 4 bases, J lost 0 bases, and 7 bases lay in between. The CDR3 length is 14 residues.

The chain carries TRBV7-8 and TRBJ1-1; 7 nucleotides agree with TRBD1. CDR1 is SGHVS and CDR2 is FQNEAQ in the germline V gene. V was clipped by 5 bases and J by 1 base; unmatched bases: 13. The CDR3 extends over 17 amino acids. The CDR3 DNA sequence: TGTGCCAGCAGCGCCAGGGAGGTCAGGGGGACGAACACTGAAGCTTTCTTT. It is translated as CASSAREVRGTNTEAFF.

This clone was found a few times. In nucleotides, the CDR3 is TGTGCCAGCAGACATATGAACACTGAAGCTTTCTTT. Translating gives CASRHMNTEAFF. The V and J genes are TRBV2 and TRBJ1-1, with D uncertain. Trimming removed 6 bases from V and 0 bases from J, with 5 bases in between. The CDR3 totals 12 residues. CDR1 is SNHLY, CDR2 FYNNEI, per germline.

The V gene is TRBV18, the J gene TRBJ1-4; TRBD1 agrees at 7 bases. The CDR3 has 14 residues. CDR1 and CDR2 (germline): KGHSH, LQKENI. V lost 8 bases and J lost 5; bases outside the gene matches: 8. The CDR3 reads CASRPGTENEKLFF. The CDR3 DNA reads TGTGCCAGCCGACCAGGGACAGAGAATGAAAAACTGTTTTTT.

The chain employs TRBV9 and TRBJ1-1, with TRBD1 as a possible D gene (5 bases). Germline V gene lookup returns CDR1 SGDLS and CDR2 YYNGEE. CDR3 length: 13 amino acids. Trimming cost V 0 bases and J 6 bases, with 9 bases left between them. The CDR3 is CASSVGQGPEAFF. The CDR3 nucleotides are TGTGCCAGCAGCGTAGGTCAGGGCCCTGAAGCTTTCTTT. The full variable domain, with the rest looked up from reference TRBV9 and TRBJ1-1, is DSGVTQTPKHLITATGQRVTLRCSPRSGDLSVYWYQQSLDQGLQFLIQYYNGEERAKGNILERFSAQQFPDLHSELNLSSLELGDSALYFCASSVGQGPEAFFGQGTRLTVV.